The 27 T cell receptor beta chains listed next were all sequenced from one sample in a study of CD8+ T cells in alopecia areata. Cells that came from pooled cutaneous lymph nodes were sorted using CD4, CD8alpha, NKG2D, NKG2ACE and other markers. Sequencing relied on a cDNA template that was reverse transcribed from extracted RNA. The assay was immunoSEQ multiplex PCR, and TCRdb's table has in-frame clones only and misses some. The sample has about 300,000 clones, none seen only once. The sequencing sample was made of CD4+ T cells sorted from a lymph node. These receptors all come from a C3H/HeJ mouse with alopecia areata. The MHC haplotype recorded for the strain is H2-k.

Points on this clone: Gene names follow the mouse nomenclature. The read terminates 4 residues ahead of where the CDR3 ends, so the germline J gene completes it. This rearrangement joins TRBV31 to TRBJ2-2; D remains unclear. Trimming took off 1 base at V and 0 bases at J, with 6 bases between the two ends. CDR1 GKSSPN and CDR2 SITVG come from the germline V gene. This CDR3 comprises 14 residues. This CDR3 is CAWSPQTNTGQLYF. The CDR3 bases that were read are TGTGCCTGGAGTCCACAAACAAACACCGGG.

This clone showed up just a few times. Gene names follow the mouse nomenclature. The read is 3 residues too short to cover the CDR3 end, so that end is filled in from the germline J gene. The chain combines TRBV31 with TRBJ1-6; possibly TRBD1 for D (6 bases). TRBJ1-6 is an ORF, with its function uncertain. With 3 bases removed from V and 7 bases from J, the gap between germline ends came to 16 bases. CDR1 and CDR2 from the germline V gene are GKSSPN and SITVG. CDR3 length equals 15 residues. Partial CDR3 DNA: TGTGCCTGGAGCCCCGGGGGGGCGGGAAATTCGCCC. It yields the protein CAWSPGGAGNSP. The whole CDR3 region reads CAWSPGGAGNSPLYF.

The sample holds a few counts of this clone. Gene and germline names: mouse. The read gets to within 3 residues of the CDR3 end, and the germline J gene fills in the rest. The rearrangement uses TRBV13-1 and TRBJ1-6; 7 positions match TRBD1. TRBJ1-6 is classed as an ORF, of uncertain function. Unmatched junction bases numbered 5, after V lost 4 bases and J lost 7 bases. CDR1 is NSHNY, CDR2 SYGAGN, per germline. This CDR3 has 14 amino acids. CDR3 sequence reads: CASSPDRVNSPLYF. Incomplete CDR3 DNA: TGTGCCAGCAGTCCCGACAGGGTGAATTCGCCC.

As for this clone: Gene names refer to mouse genes. The covered CDR3 bases are TGTGCCAGCAGCCAAGGGGGGGGCGACGATGCT. Translated: CASSQGGGDDA. In full, the CDR3 reads CASSQGGGDDAEQFF. The chain is built from TRBV5 and TRBJ2-1, with 8 positions matching TRBD2. The sequenced fragment ends 4 residues before the CDR3 boundary, so the rest is inferred from the germline J gene. The CDR3 contains 15 residues. The germline V gene has CDR1 LGHNA and CDR2 YNLKQL (reference sequence). V trimming: 1 base; J trimming: 5 bases; junction bases outside the gene matches: 4.

A remark on this clone: Gene names denote mouse genes. The CDR3 is cut off 4 residues early in the read; its end comes from the germline J gene. The chain couples TRBV2 to TRBJ2-2; a possible D gene is TRBD1 (6 bases). V lost 0 bases and J 0 bases, leaving 8 bases between the germline ends. The CDR3 consists of 16 residues. Germline assignment: CDR1 LGHNA and CDR2 YSYQKL. CDR3 residues: CASSQEGHPNTGQLYF. The sequenced CDR3 bases are TGTGCCAGCAGCCAAGAGGGACACCCAAACACCGGG. Together with reference TRBV2 and TRBJ2-2, the CDR3 gives the full variable domain: DPKIIQKPKYLVAVTGSEKILICEQYLGHNAMYWYRQSAKKPLEFMFSYSYQKLMDNQTASSRFQPQSSKKNHLDLQITALKPDDSATYFCASSQEGHPNTGQLYFGEGSKLTVL.

This clone appeared a few times. Any gene name here is a mouse gene name. With the read ending 4 residues before the CDR3 end, the germline J gene is used to fill in that end. The chain couples TRBV5 to TRBJ2-5; 11 bases line up with TRBD2. The length of the CDR3 is 15 residues. After removal of 5 bases from V and 1 base from J, the junction contained 2 bases not matched to a gene. Germline-derived CDR1 and CDR2 are LGHNA and YNLKQL (reference sequence). The CDR3 bases that were read are TGTGCCAGCAGCTCGACTGGGGGGGACCAAGAC. Protein sequence: CASSSTGGDQD. The whole CDR3 is CASSSTGGDQDTQYF.

This clone appeared a few times. Gene names refer to mouse genes. The CDR3 is cut off 4 residues early in the read; its end comes from the germline J gene. This CDR3 is also generated by other DNA sequences in the sample. The chain employs TRBV13-1 and TRBJ1-1; no clear D. Trimming removed 1 base at V and 0 bases at J, with 7 bases between. The CDR3 is 14 residues long. The germline CDR1 and CDR2 sequences are NSHNY and SYGAGN. The CDR3 here is CASSDSQANTEVFF. CDR3 DNA, as far as it was read: TGTGCCAGCAGTGATAGTCAGGCAAACACA.

This clone was counted only a few times. The gene symbols are mouse symbols. The read falls 4 residues short of the CDR3 end, and the missing part is taken from the germline J gene. The genes are TRBV3 and TRBJ2-5, with a weak D call TRBD2 (7 bases). CDR1 SNHLY and CDR2 FYNGKV come from the germline V gene (reference sequence). CDR3 size: 18 residues. The V and J ends lost 0 bases and 0 bases respectively, with 16 bases between them. CDR3 residues: CASSLAGAGGINQDTQYF. The DNA read from the CDR3 is TGTGCCAGCAGCTTAGCAGGTGCTGGGGGCATTAACCAAGAC.

With regard to this clone: Mouse germline and gene names are used. The read halts 4 residues ahead of the CDR3 end, with the missing end drawn from the germline J gene. This chain connects TRBV19 to TRBJ2-2; 11 nucleotides match TRBD1. V shed 10 bases and J 2 bases; nucleotides not matched to a gene: 4. The CDR3 totals 14 residues. CDR1 is FNHDT, CDR2 SITEND, per germline (reference sequence). The CDR3 loop reads CALRDRGNTGQLYF. The CDR3 DNA, read in part, is TGTGCCCTCCGGGACAGGGGGAACACCGGG.

This clone was detected a few times. The germline and genes are mouse ones. With the read ending 4 residues before the CDR3 end, the germline J gene is used to fill in that end. The V call is TRBV13-2, the J call TRBJ2-2, with D possibly being TRBD1 (5 bases). Germline V gene lookup returns CDR1 NNHNN and CDR2 SYGAGS (reference sequence). V was pared by 3 bases and J by 0 bases, with 12 bases between. The CDR3 length is 16 residues. The sequenced part of the CDR3 DNA is TGTGCCAGCGGTGGCTCAGGGAGACCAAACACCGGG. Its translation: CASGGSGRPNTG. The full CDR3 reads CASGGSGRPNTGQLYF.

This clone was found many times. Each gene name is a mouse one. The DNA ends 4 residues before the CDR3 does, and the rest of the CDR3 is filled in from the germline J gene. The sample contains more than one DNA sequence encoding this CDR3. This chain joins TRBV17 and TRBJ1-2, with 8 positions matching TRBD1. V shed 2 bases, J shed 0 bases, and the junction held 2 bases outside the gene matches. The CDR3 has 15 residues. Looked up from germline, CDR1 is MNHDT and CDR2 is YYDKIL. The DNA read from the CDR3 is TGTGCTAGCAGTAGACAGGGGGCTGCAAACTCC. This codes for CASSRQGAANS. From start to end, the CDR3 is CASSRQGAANSDYTF.

As to this clone: Mouse germline and gene names are used. The read halts 4 residues ahead of the CDR3 end, with the missing end drawn from the germline J gene. Additional DNA sequences in this sample encode the identical CDR3. The chain recombines TRBV31 with TRBJ2-2; TRBD2 aligns across 7 bases. With V trimmed by 0 bases and J by 2 bases, 3 bases remained unmatched. CDR1 and CDR2 (germline): GKSSPN, SITVG. The CDR3 covers 15 residues. CDR3 bases read: TGTGCCTGGAGTCTCAACTGGGGCAACACCGGG. Translating gives CAWSLNWGNTG. The full CDR3 protein reads CAWSLNWGNTGQLYF.

This clone was detected only a few times. Gene names are mouse gene names. The read finishes 4 residues shy of the CDR3 end, and the germline J gene is used to complete it. This chain connects TRBV5 to TRBJ2-1; the match to TRBD1 covers 9 bases. Germline CDR1 and CDR2: LGHNA and YNLKQL (reference sequence). This CDR3 has 16 residues. Losses at the gene ends were 3 bases for V and 1 base for J; bases not matched to a gene: 4. CDR3 DNA, as far as it was read: TGTGCCAGCAGCCAGAGGGGGACAGGGAACTATGCT. Translating it yields CASSQRGTGNYA. The CDR3 in its entirety is CASSQRGTGNYAEQFF.

In its sample, this clone was seen a few times. Mouse gene names and germline throughout. The observed sequence ends 4 residues before the CDR3 terminus, with the missing tail filled in from the germline J gene. The V and J genes are TRBV1 and TRBJ2-2; a possible D gene is TRBD2 (6 bases). Germline CDR1 NSQYPW, CDR2 LRSPGD (reference sequence). V lost 4 bases and J lost 0, with 6 bases in between. The CDR3 is 14 residues long. CDR3: CTCSGGANTGQLYF. The CDR3 bases that were read are TGCACCTGCAGTGGGGGGGCAAACACCGGG.

Of note for this clone: Germline and genes here are mouse. Read coverage stops 4 residues before the CDR3 terminus; the germline J gene supplies the remainder. The J gene is TRBJ2-1, the V gene TRBV13-1, with TRBD2 matching over 9 bases. The germline V gene has CDR1 NSHNY and CDR2 SYGAGN. This CDR3 is 16 amino acids long. Trimming took 2 bases from V and 0 from J; bases not matched to a gene: 3. The CDR3 region is CASSEAGGDNYAEQFF. The part of the CDR3 DNA that was read is TGTGCCAGCAGTGAAGCTGGGGGGGATAACTATGCT.

This clone was detected a few times. Gene names are mouse gene names. Read data end 4 residues before the CDR3 end; the end is taken from the germline J gene. This chain connects TRBV13-1 to TRBJ2-7; 11 nucleotides line up with TRBD2. The V segment lost 0 bases and the J segment 3 bases; nucleotides outside the gene matches: 2. The germline V gene has CDR1 NSHNY and CDR2 SYGAGN. The CDR3 runs 15 residues. The CDR3 reads CASSDGGLGDYEQYF. CDR3 bases read: TGTGCCAGCAGTGATGGGGGACTGGGGGACTAT.

This clone was seen only a few times. Here the gene names and germline are mouse. The read finishes 4 residues shy of the CDR3 end, and the germline J gene is used to complete it. The V and J genes are TRBV17 and TRBJ1-1, with D hard to call. Trimming removed 3 bases from V and 1 base from J, with 6 bases in between. Looked up from germline, CDR1 is MNHDT and CDR2 is YYDKIL. The CDR3 loop spans 13 amino acids. CDR3 region: CASSRTINTEVFF. The covered CDR3 bases are TGTGCTAGCAGTAGGACAATAAACACA.

Concerning this clone itself: Gene names follow the mouse nomenclature. The CDR3 end falls 4 residues outside the read, so it is completed with the germline J gene. The chain combines TRBV19 with TRBJ1-1, with 10 bases matching TRBD1. Germline V gene lookup returns CDR1 FNHDT and CDR2 SITEND (reference sequence). This CDR3 region has 15 residues. The ends lost 5 bases at V and 1 base at J; junction bases unmatched: 5. The CDR3 sequence is CASSRRDRGNTEVFF. The sequenced CDR3 bases are TGTGCCAGCAGCCGCCGGGACAGGGGGAACACA.

Remarks on this clone: Gene labels here are mouse ones. The observed sequence ends 4 residues before the CDR3 terminus, with the missing tail filled in from the germline J gene. V usage is TRBV13-3 and J usage is TRBJ2-2; maybe TRBD1 (6 bases). Germline V CDR1 and CDR2: NNHDY, SYVADS. The CDR3 is 13 amino acids. Trimming pared 6 bases from V and 1 base from J, leaving 7 bases between. CDR3 DNA (partial): TGTGCCAGCACGACAGGAAACACCGGG. The encoded protein is CASTTGNTG. The whole CDR3 protein reads CASTTGNTGQLYF.

This clone occurred a few times. The genes and germline here are from mouse. The CDR3 end lies 4 residues beyond the end of the read and is filled in from the germline J gene. The rearrangement joins TRBV5 to TRBJ2-7; 8 bases agree with TRBD2. Germline CDR1 reads LGHNA; CDR2 reads YNLKQL (reference sequence). With 4 bases clipped from V and 3 bases from J, the junction kept 8 bases outside the gene matches. The CDR3 extends over 15 amino acids. CDR3 DNA (partial): TGTGCCAGCAGCCCCCTTAGCTGGGGGGACTAT. It yields the protein CASSPLSWGDY. The full CDR3 protein is CASSPLSWGDYEQYF.

About this clone: Gene names are mouse gene names. The read ends 4 residues before the CDR3 terminus; that terminus is restored from the germline J gene. The V call is TRBV13-1, the J call TRBJ2-1; 10 nucleotides agree with TRBD1. The germline V gene has CDR1 NSHNY and CDR2 SYGAGN. The CDR3 totals 15 residues. The trim removed 5 bases at V and 1 base at J, leaving 3 bases unmatched. CDR3 DNA (partial): TGTGCCAGCAGGGAGGGACAGGGGAACTATGCT. This codes for CASREGQGNYA. The full CDR3 is CASREGQGNYAEQFF.

For this clone: Gene names and germline match the mouse. The read gets to within 4 residues of the CDR3 end, and the germline J gene fills in the rest. Other DNA sequences in the sample encode the same CDR3. J is TRBJ2-1 and V is TRBV1, with 10 positions matching TRBD1. Germline V lookup: CDR1 NSQYPW, CDR2 LRSPGD (reference sequence). The CDR3 is 15 residues long. Unmatched junction bases numbered 1, after V lost 3 bases and J lost 2 bases. The sequenced CDR3 bases are TGCACCTGCAGTGCTGGGACAGGGGACTATGCT. This encodes CTCSAGTGDYA. The entire CDR3 is CTCSAGTGDYAEQFF. The full variable domain, completed using reference TRBV1 and TRBJ2-1, is VTLLEQNPRWRLVPRGQAVNLRCILKNSQYPWMSWYQQDLQKQLQWLFTLRSPGDKEVKSLPGADYLATRVTDTELRLQVANMSQGRTLYCTCSAGTGDYAEQFFGPGTRLTVL.

Turning to this clone: All gene names here are mouse names. The CDR3 extends 4 residues past the end of the read, so its final part is completed from the germline J gene. The sample has other DNA sequences that encode this CDR3 too. V gene TRBV1 combines with J gene TRBJ2-3, with 7 nucleotides matching TRBD1. The CDR3 extends over 14 amino acids. The V segment lost 3 bases and the J segment 2 bases; nucleotides outside the gene matches: 2. Germline CDR1 reads NSQYPW; CDR2 reads LRSPGD (reference sequence). CDR3 sequence: CTCSAGTDAETLYF. The part of the CDR3 DNA that was read is TGCACCTGCAGTGCTGGGACAGATGCAGAA.

This clone showed up just a few times. Genes here carry mouse names. The sequence runs out 4 residues before the end of the CDR3; the remainder is reconstructed from the germline J gene. The chain employs TRBV3 and TRBJ2-4; D is possibly TRBD1 (6 bases). The CDR3 extends over 12 amino acids. CDR1 and CDR2 from the germline V gene are SNHLY and FYNGKV (reference sequence). The part of the CDR3 DNA that was read is TGTGCCAGCATCCGGGACAAAAAC. It is translated as CASIRDKN. The full CDR3 protein reads CASIRDKNTLYF.

This clone came up a few times. The gene symbols are mouse symbols. The read ends 4 residues before the CDR3 terminus; that terminus is restored from the germline J gene. V usage is TRBV5 and J usage is TRBJ2-7; TRBD1 might be the D (5 bases). Germline V CDR1 and CDR2: LGHNA, YNLKQL (reference sequence). Between the trimmed V and J ends, which lost 0 bases and 3 bases, there was a span of 9 bases. The CDR3 spans 14 residues. CDR3 in amino acids: CASSQDSGNYEQYF. The CDR3 DNA, read in part, is TGTGCCAGCAGCCAAGACTCAGGGAACTAT.

In the case of this clone: Gene labels here are mouse ones. With the read ending 4 residues before the CDR3 end, the germline J gene is used to fill in that end. The chain has TRBV19 and TRBJ2-7; a possible D gene is TRBD2 (5 bases). CDR3 length: 13 amino acids. Germline V lookup: CDR1 FNHDT, CDR2 SITEND (reference sequence). Incomplete CDR3 DNA: TGTGCCAGCAGTATACGCTGGGAGTAT. This gives the protein CASSIRWEY. The full CDR3 protein reads CASSIRWEYEQYF.

Details on this clone: Gene and germline names: mouse. The CDR3 end falls 4 residues outside the read, so it is completed with the germline J gene. V and J are TRBV5 and TRBJ2-1; TRBD1 aligns across 11 bases. The CDR3 covers 15 residues. V was clipped by 4 bases and J by 5 bases; unmatched bases: 4. CDR1 LGHNA and CDR2 YNLKQL come from the germline V gene (reference sequence). The CDR3 loop reads CASSRGQGADAEQFF. The CDR3 bases that were read are TGTGCCAGCAGCCGAGGACAGGGGGCAGATGCT.